This T cell receptor beta chain came from a study of T cell responses to AZD1222 COVID-19 vaccine. Study findings and constraints: Receipt of two AZD1222 doses was followed by a rise in Spike-specific TCR breadth and depth.

This CDR3 region has 10 residues. Looked up from germline, CDR1 is SGHTS and CDR2 is YDEGEE. V gave up 8 bases and J gave up 6 bases, with 8 bases separating them. Regarding this clone: Its antigen is unknown.

The assay was immunoSEQ multiplex PCR, and TCRdb's table has in-frame clones only and misses some. The sample has some 150,000 clones, roughly 94% seen once. Specimen: peripheral blood, collected on day 0 of AZD1222 vaccination. This rearrangement joins TRBV5-8 to TRBJ1-1; no clear D. The TCR comes from an adult in good health. In nucleotides, the CDR3 is TGTGCCAGTCCCCCCCCTGAAGCTTTCTTT. Its protein is CASPPPEAFF.